This T cell receptor (beta chain) was documented in a study of T cell clones after liver transplantation. Study summary: Without induction therapy, subjects received standard immunosuppression until 12-24 months post-transplant. Draws occurred before transplant, before withdrawal, and after complete or failed withdrawal.

Sequenced by immunoSEQ multiplex PCR; TCRdb stores in-frame clones only, minus some. The sample includes 55,000 to 70,000 clones, over 90% seen only once; the top ten take approximately 0.92%. The V gene's germline CDR1 is SGHRS and CDR2 YFSETQ. The CDR3 length is 15 residues. With 0 bases clipped from V and 5 bases from J, the junction kept 7 bases outside the gene matches. This TCR came from a human patient who received a liver transplant. T cells may partly derive from the graft donor. The input for sequencing was CD4+ T cells from blood, taken about 26 months after liver transplant. The V and J genes are TRBV5-1 and TRBJ2-5; 7 positions match TRBD1. This CDR3 reads CASSLGQGDTETQYF. CDR3 DNA: TGCGCCAGCAGCTTGGGTCAGGGGGATACGGAGACCCAGTACTTC.